This TCR beta chain is from a study of cytomegalovirus exposure and HLA in healthy donors. Looking at the study overall: A data release that came early held 80 million or so unique TCRs from HLA-typed donors. Findings and limits, study-wide: With DRB1 most and HLA-C fewest, TCR association rates differed between HLA loci in a later analysis. Apparent HLA restriction characterized most CMV-associated TCR beta chains in a later analysis. A list of around 160 TCR beta chains associated with cytomegalovirus was given.

Remarks on this clone: Antigen unknown.

Primers included in the PCR were 60 Vbeta and 13 Jbeta primers. This table comes from immunoSEQ multiplex PCR, and its TCRdb copy is limited to in-frame clones, with some not included. The profile shows 200,000 to 250,000 clones, about 83% of them singletons. The receptor's source is a middle-aged man in good health and CMV-seronegative. Sequenced sample: PBMCs.

This CDR3 reads CASSPEGWRVWVGELFF. CDR3 nucleotide sequence: TGTGCCAGCAGCCCGGAAGGGTGGCGGGTGTGGGTCGGGGAGCTGTTTTTT. The rearrangement joins TRBV27 to TRBJ2-2; possible D gene TRBD2, 5 bases. Germline assignment: CDR1 MNHEY and CDR2 SMNVEV (reference sequence). Trimming took 6 bases from V and 7 from J, leaving 24 bases between them. The CDR3 consists of 17 residues.